These T cell receptor beta chains were read from a single sample in a study of Ad26.COV2.S vaccination and SARS-CoV-2 variants. The protocol was immunoSEQ multiplex PCR, while the TCRdb copy is restricted to in-frame clones and leaves out a portion. The sample lists 360,000 or so clones, roughly 84% occurring once. This specimen consisted of peripheral blood, obtained in a trial of Ad26.COV2.S vaccine versus placebo. All receptors come from a person between 18 and 59 years old who received the Ad26.COV2.S COVID-19 vaccine or a placebo. The CDR3 runs from the conserved cysteine through the conserved F or W. The D gene is left open where the match is weak. Clone size is given for some rows only: seen once, a few or many times, or a class if the clone is expanded.

v_gene	d_gene	j_gene	abundance	CDR3aa	CDR3nt
TRBV14	TRBD1	TRBJ1-6	few	CASSRTTGGNSPLHF	TGTGCCAGCAGCCGAACGACAGGGGGCAATTCACCCCTCCACTTT
TRBV10-3	NA	TRBJ1-1	NA	CAISGEVRNTEAFF	TGTGCCATCAGTGGTGAGGTTAGGAACACTGAAGCTTTCTTT
TRBV18	TRBD1	TRBJ2-5	once	CASSPTGIQETQYF	TGTGCCAGCTCCCCGACAGGGATCCAAGAGACCCAGTACTTC
TRBV6-5	TRBD2	TRBJ2-7	NA	CASSSPTRGGTYEQYF	TGTGCCAGCAGTTCCCCCACCCGGGGGGGCACCTACGAGCAGTACTTC
TRBV19	TRBD2	TRBJ2-5	NA	CASSIGSSGGRETQYF	TGTGCCAGTAGTATAGGGTCCAGCGGGGGGAGAGAGACCCAGTACTTC
TRBV19	NA	TRBJ1-1	NA	CASSRGGNTEAFF	TGTGCCAGTAGTAGGGGGGGAAACACTGAAGCTTTCTTT
TRBV19	NA	TRBJ2-7	NA	CASSIGRPGSSYEQYF	TGTGCCAGTAGTATAGGGAGGCCGGGGAGCTCCTACGAGCAGTACTTC
TRBV7-3	NA	TRBJ2-6	NA	CASSSPSGVSGANVLTF	TGTGCCAGCAGCTCTCCTTCCGGGGTCTCCGGGGCCAACGTCCTGACTTTC
TRBV5-6	NA	TRBJ2-7	NA	CASSPRSGEQYF	TGTGCCAGCAGCCCAAGAAGTGGCGAGCAGTACTTC
TRBV19	NA	TRBJ2-7	NA	CASSIIGVAKAEQYF	TGTGCCAGTAGTATCATCGGTGTCGCGAAGGCCGAGCAGTACTTC
TRBV15	NA	TRBJ1-1	once	CATEQAAEAFF	TGTGCCACCGAGCAGGCAGCAGAAGCTTTCTTT
TRBV19	NA	TRBJ1-2	once	CATSLVGSYGYTF	TGTGCCACCAGCCTTGTGGGAAGCTATGGCTACACCTTC
TRBV19	NA	TRBJ1-2	NA	CASTTPGRYGYTF	TGTGCCAGTACCACCCCGGGGCGCTATGGCTACACCTTC
TRBV7-2	NA	TRBJ1-2	few	CASSLNLAGTTYGYTF	TGTGCCAGCAGCTTAAACTTGGCGGGTACCACCTATGGCTACACCTTC
TRBV5-6	NA	TRBJ2-3	NA	CASSLEGVGTQYF	TGTGCCAGCAGCTTGGAAGGAGTAGGTACGCAGTATTTT
TRBV7-2	TRBD1	TRBJ1-2	NA	CASSSHNRGGYGYTF	TGTGCCAGCAGCTCCCATAACAGGGGCGGCTATGGCTACACCTTC
TRBV5-1	NA	TRBJ2-6	once	CASSLDPSISGANVLTF	TGCGCCAGCAGCTTGGATCCGTCTATTTCTGGGGCCAACGTCCTGACTTTC
TRBV30	TRBD2	TRBJ2-4	NA	CAWIPAGGLAKNIQYF	TGTGCCTGGATCCCAGCGGGGGGGTTGGCCAAAAACATTCAGTACTTC
TRBV7-8	TRBD2	TRBJ2-5	NA	CASSYGTSGGAVGETQYF	TGTGCCAGCAGCTATGGGACTAGCGGGGGGGCAGTTGGCGAGACCCAGTACTTC
TRBV7-6	NA	TRBJ1-5	NA	CASSPRVGQPQHF	TGTGCCAGCAGCCCGCGGGTGGGACAGCCCCAGCATTTT
TRBV4-1	TRBD1	TRBJ2-5	NA	CASSQDGQVLETQYF	TGCGCCAGCAGCCAAGACGGACAGGTCTTGGAGACCCAGTACTTC
TRBV9	NA	TRBJ2-1	once	CASSVSSYEQFF	TGTGCCAGCAGCGTCTCCAGTTATGAGCAGTTCTTC
TRBV7-2	TRBD1	TRBJ1-6	NA	CASSPRTGLTASPLHF	TGTGCCAGCAGCCCTCGGACAGGGTTAACAGCTTCACCCCTCCACTTT
TRBV7-2	NA	TRBJ2-3	NA	CASSLGPRTRADTQYF	TGTGCCAGCAGCTTGGGTCCCCGGACTCGGGCAGATACGCAGTATTTT
TRBV5-1	NA	TRBJ1-1	NA	CASRNRENTEAFF	TGCGCCAGCAGGAACAGGGAGAACACTGAAGCTTTCTTT
TRBV25-1	TRBD2	TRBJ2-5	NA	CASSGTSGYQETQYF	TGTGCCAGCAGTGGGACTAGCGGCTACCAAGAGACCCAGTACTTC
TRBV7-9	TRBD1	TRBJ1-2	NA	CASSFPGTAANYGYTF	TGTGCCAGCAGCTTTCCCGGGACAGCGGCCAACTATGGCTACACCTTC
TRBV7-8	TRBD1	TRBJ1-5	few	CASSSDRGPSAQHF	TGTGCCAGCAGCTCAGACAGGGGGCCGTCGGCCCAGCATTTT
TRBV2	NA	TRBJ1-1	NA	CASSEGKGSSTEAFF	TGTGCCAGCAGTGAAGGGAAGGGGTCGAGCACTGAAGCTTTCTTT
TRBV4-2	NA	TRBJ2-7	NA	CASNHGGEEQYF	TGTGCCAGCAACCACGGAGGGGAAGAGCAGTACTTC
TRBV9	NA	TRBJ2-1	NA	CASSVRQYNEQFF	TGTGCCAGCAGCGTGCGTCAGTACAATGAGCAGTTCTTC
TRBV19	NA	TRBJ1-4	NA	CASSRFLGKVTGGEKLFF	TGTGCCAGTAGTCGGTTTTTAGGGAAGGTGACAGGAGGTGAAAAACTGTTTTTT
TRBV9	NA	TRBJ1-5	NA	CASSPSGGNQPQHF	TGTGCCAGCAGCCCTTCCGGGGGCAATCAGCCCCAGCATTTT
TRBV19	NA	TRBJ2-2	NA	CASRPYNTGELFF	TGTGCCAGCCGGCCCTATAACACCGGGGAGCTGTTTTTT
TRBV19	NA	TRBJ1-5	NA	CASSITVDNQPQHF	TGTGCCAGTAGTATCACAGTAGACAATCAGCCCCAGCATTTT
TRBV9	NA	TRBJ2-4	NA	CASSPRQGGKNIQYF	TGTGCCAGCAGCCCCAGACAGGGAGGCAAAAACATTCAGTACTTC
TRBV3-1/TRBV3-2	TRBD2	TRBJ2-1	NA	CASSPTSGPYNEQFF	TGTGCCAGCAGTCCCACTAGCGGACCGTACAATGAGCAGTTCTTC
TRBV6-2/TRBV6-3	NA	TRBJ1-2	NA	CASSPGRLYGYTF	TGTGCCAGCAGCCCAGGCAGGCTCTATGGCTACACCTTC
TRBV29-1	NA	TRBJ2-5	NA	CSVGPGLDSETQYF	TGCAGCGTTGGCCCTGGATTGGATTCAGAGACCCAGTACTTC
TRBV2	TRBD2	TRBJ2-5	NA	CASRGLAGGPWETQYF	TGTGCCAGCAGGGGACTAGCGGGGGGGCCTTGGGAGACCCAGTACTTC
TRBV5-1	NA	TRBJ1-1	once	CASSSITGNAEAFF	TGCGCCAGCAGCTCAATCACAGGGAACGCTGAAGCTTTCTTT
TRBV19	NA	TRBJ2-5	NA	CASSIAGQETQYF	TGTGCCAGTAGTATAGCAGGGCAAGAGACCCAGTACTTC
TRBV6-2/TRBV6-3	TRBD1	TRBJ1-2	NA	CASSYRTGEGYTF	TGTGCCAGCAGCTATCGGACAGGGGAAGGCTACACCTTC
TRBV6-5	NA	TRBJ1-2	NA	CASSYSGQGYGYTF	TGTGCCAGCAGTTACTCCGGGCAGGGCTATGGCTACACCTTC
TRBV5-1	TRBD1	TRBJ2-6	NA	CASSRNRDREESGANVLTF	TGCGCCAGCAGCCGGAACCGGGACAGGGAGGAATCTGGGGCCAACGTCCTGACTTTC
TRBV2	NA	TRBJ2-5	NA	CARSESGQGGTQYF	TGTGCCAGGAGTGAATCGGGGCAGGGAGGGACCCAGTACTTC
TRBV3-1/TRBV3-2	NA	TRBJ1-1	NA	CASSQGLNTEAFF	TGTGCCAGCAGCCAGGGACTGAACACTGAAGCTTTCTTT
TRBV10-3	NA	TRBJ2-7	NA	CAISNGGEQYF	TGTGCCATCAGTAACGGGGGCGAGCAGTACTTC
TRBV30	NA	TRBJ1-1	NA	CAGHRGTEAFF	TGTGCCGGCCACCGGGGGACTGAAGCTTTCTTT
TRBV9	NA	TRBJ2-7	NA	CASSTRQEDEQYF	TGTGCCAGCAGCACCCGACAGGAGGACGAGCAGTACTTC
TRBV27	NA	TRBJ1-1	NA	CASSLRFSAGGTEAFF	TGTGCCAGCAGTTTAAGGTTCTCGGCAGGCGGCACTGAAGCTTTCTTT